Each of the 13 T cell receptor beta chains below was sequenced from the same sample in a study of blood T cell repertoires in COVID-19. Only in-frame clones appear in the TCRdb table, and some are missing; sequencing was by immunoSEQ multiplex PCR. Of about 240,000 clones in the sample, about 85% were seen once. The specimen sequenced was peripheral blood. The receptors shown here come from a man aged 25-45 years who had recovered from COVID-19.

The chain employs TRBV11-3 and TRBJ1-2; 7 nucleotides align to TRBD1. The CDR3 consists of 21 residues. Germline assignment: CDR1 SGHNT and CDR2 YENEEA. V was clipped by 0 bases and J by 3 bases; unmatched bases: 22. The CDR3 nucleotides are TGTGCCAGCAGCTTAGATCGTTTTGAGTCCGGGCCTCGGGACAGTTACTATGGCTACACCTTC. This encodes CASSLDRFESGPRDSYYGYTF. The full variable domain, its missing parts supplied by reference TRBV11-3 and TRBJ1-2, is EAGVVQSPRYKIIEKKQPVAFWCNPISGHNTLYWYLQNLGQGPELLIRYENEEAVDDSQLPKDRFSAERLKGVDSTLKIQPAELGDSAVYLCASSLDRFESGPRDSYYGYTFGSGTRLTVV.

The chain carries TRBV5-4 and TRBJ1-2; weak D call: TRBD1 (5 bases). The V gene lost 0 bases and the J gene lost 8 bases, with 26 bases spanning the gap. CDR1 is SGHNT, CDR2 YYREEE, per germline (reference sequence). CDR3 length equals 18 residues. CDR3 in DNA: TGTGCCAGCAGCTTGGATCATGGCCTACAGGCTGAAGTGGTAGGCTACACCTTC. This sequence encodes CASSLDHGLQAEVVGYTF. The full variable domain, with the rest looked up from reference TRBV5-4 and TRBJ1-2, is ETGVTQSPTHLIKTRGQQVTLRCSSQSGHNTVSWYQQALGQGPQFIFQYYREEENGRGNFPPRFSGLQFPNYSSELNVNALELDDSALYLCASSLDHGLQAEVVGYTFGSGTRLTVV.

The table lists this clone with a count of one. This sequence joins TRBV10-1 and TRBJ2-3, with D possibly matching TRBD2 (6 bases). V lost 7 bases, J lost 3 bases, and 11 bases lay in between. The CDR3 extends over 13 amino acids. CDR1 and CDR2 (germline): WNHNN, SYGVQD (reference sequence). Here the CDR3 reads CASNGGLTDTQYF. The DNA for the CDR3 is TGCGCCAGCAACGGGGGTTTAACAGATACGCAGTATTTT.

This clone was picked up one time. V and J are TRBV6-5 and TRBJ2-5; D unresolved. The CDR3 is 13 residues long. V lost 6 bases to trimming and J lost 5 bases, with 13 bases between them. Germline CDR1 is MNHEY and CDR2 is SVGAGI. As DNA, the CDR3 is TGTGCCAGCAGGCAGGTCCCCCGGGAGACCCAGTACTTC. It translates to CASRQVPRETQYF.

The chain links TRBV5-1 to TRBJ2-2; TRBD1 matches 9 bases. This CDR3 has 16 amino acids. Germline V gene data show CDR1 as SGHRS and CDR2 as YFSETQ. V gave up 5 bases and J gave up 0 bases; unmatched junction bases: 5. CDR3 nucleotide sequence: TGCGCCAGCAGGACCGGGACAGGGACGAACACCGGGGAGCTGTTTTTT. It yields the protein CASRTGTGTNTGELFF.

This chain joins TRBV6-6 and TRBJ2-1; TRBD2 agrees at 9 bases. Germline trimming cut 5 bases from V and 9 bases from J; bases unmatched to any gene: 11. CDR3 length equals 15 residues. Germline CDR1 is MNHNY and CDR2 is SVGAGI (reference sequence). CDR3 sequence reads: CASSTAGGTMSEQFF. CDR3 nucleotide sequence: TGTGCCAGCAGTACCGCGGGGGGGACAATGAGTGAGCAGTTCTTC.

This chain uses TRBV5-1 with TRBJ1-1; 8 bases agree with TRBD1. Germline V CDR1 and CDR2: SGHRS, YFSETQ. This CDR3 comprises 14 residues. The J segment lost 0 bases and the V segment lost 4 bases, leaving 2 bases of the junction unmatched. The CDR3 DNA sequence: TGCGCCAGCAGCAGGACAGGGATGAACACTGAAGCTTTCTTT. Its translation: CASSRTGMNTEAFF. The entire variable domain, with the rest obtained from reference TRBV5-1 and TRBJ1-1, is as follows: KAGVTQTPRYLIKTRGQQVTLSCSPISGHRSVSWYQQTPGQGLQFLFEYFSETQRNKGNFPGRFSGRQFSNSRSEMNVSTLELGDSALYLCASSRTGMNTEAFFGQGTRLTVV.

V and J are TRBV11-2 and TRBJ1-4; D not certain. Looked up from germline, CDR1 is SGHAT and CDR2 is FQNNGV. This CDR3 has 13 amino acids. V was cut by 5 bases and J by 0 bases, with 4 bases left in between. The CDR3: CASSHATNEKLFF. The CDR3 nucleotides are TGTGCCAGCAGCCATGCAACTAATGAAAAACTGTTTTTT.

The rearrangement joins TRBV14 to TRBJ2-3; D ambiguous. Trimming removed 0 bases at V and 8 bases at J, with 6 bases between. In germline, CDR1 is SGHDN, CDR2 FVKESK. The CDR3 length is 12 residues. The DNA for the CDR3 is TGTGCCAGCAGCCAAGATCCGGGTACGCAGTATTTT. Translation gives CASSQDPGTQYF.

This clone was counted only a few times. The rearrangement links TRBV15 to TRBJ1-5, with D unresolved. V was clipped by 0 bases and J by 1 base, with 7 bases between them. The CDR3 length is 15 residues. The germline V gene has CDR1 LNHNV and CDR2 YYDKDF (reference sequence). CDR3: CATSRDKSSNQPQHF. The CDR3 region has the DNA TGTGCCACCAGCAGAGATAAATCCAGCAATCAGCCCCAGCATTTT.

The chain recombines TRBV10-3 with TRBJ2-1; D perhaps matches TRBD1 (6 bases). The CDR3 covers 14 residues. With 4 bases removed from V and 7 bases from J, the gap between germline ends came to 14 bases. Germline lookup yields CDR1 ENHRY and CDR2 SYGVKD. CDR3 protein: CAISGGGQGNEQFF. DNA for the CDR3: TGTGCCATCAGTGGGGGTGGGCAGGGGAATGAGCAGTTCTTC.

The V call is TRBV28, the J call TRBJ1-4; 10 nucleotides line up with TRBD1. In germline, CDR1 is MDHEN, CDR2 SYDVKM. V lost 6 bases and J lost 6; bases outside the gene matches: 7. This CDR3 region has 15 residues. This CDR3 is CASRIPGQGYEKLFF. The CDR3 DNA reads TGTGCCAGCAGAATACCGGGACAGGGGTATGAAAAACTGTTTTTT.

The chain couples TRBV4-1 to TRBJ1-4; no clear D. CDR3 size: 16 residues. V was pared by 1 base and J by 6 bases, with 15 bases between. Germline V gene sequence: CDR1 MGHRA, CDR2 YSYEKL. CDR3 nucleotides: TGCGCCAGCAGCCAAGGCCTCATCGGCGGTCATGAAAAACTGTTTTTT. It yields the protein CASSQGLIGGHEKLFF.